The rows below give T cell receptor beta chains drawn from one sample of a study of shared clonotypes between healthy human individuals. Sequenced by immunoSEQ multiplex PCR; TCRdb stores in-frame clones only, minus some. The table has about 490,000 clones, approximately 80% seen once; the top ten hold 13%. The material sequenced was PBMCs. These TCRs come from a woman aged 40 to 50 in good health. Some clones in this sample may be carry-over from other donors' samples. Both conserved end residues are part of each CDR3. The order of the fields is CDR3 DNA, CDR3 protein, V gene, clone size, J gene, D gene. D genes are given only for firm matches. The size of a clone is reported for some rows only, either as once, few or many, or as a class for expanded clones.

DNA: TGTGCCAGCAGCTCCAGACAGGAATACACTGAAGCTTTCTTT
CDR3: CASSSRQEYTEAFF
V: TRBV7-2
size: NA
J: TRBJ1-1
D: NA

DNA: TGTGCCAGCAGTCAAGACAGACTTGGAAACACCATATATTTT
CDR3: CASSQDRLGNTIYF
V: TRBV11-2
size: NA
J: TRBJ1-3
D: NA

DNA: TGTGCCAGCAGCAGGAGCGGAATTGAGCAGTTCTTC
CDR3: CASSRSGIEQFF
V: TRBV7-9
size: NA
J: TRBJ2-1
D: NA

DNA: TGCGCCAGCAGTCCGAGGTCGGGAGAGGCTGGTACGCAGTATTTT
CDR3: CASSPRSGEAGTQYF
V: TRBV5-1
size: NA
J: TRBJ2-3
D: NA

DNA: TGTGCCAGCAGCTTAGTAGGCGGGGGGCTGGTCGATGGCTACACCTTC
CDR3: CASSLVGGGLVDGYTF
V: TRBV7-8
size: few
J: TRBJ1-2
D: NA

DNA: TGTGCCAGCAGCCCCGGGACATATCTGAACACTGAAGCTTTCTTT
CDR3: CASSPGTYLNTEAFF
V: TRBV28
size: NA
J: TRBJ1-1
D: NA

DNA: TGTGCCTGGAGTCGAACCGACAGGAGCTTCTACGAGCAGTACTTC
CDR3: CAWSRTDRSFYEQYF
V: TRBV30
size: NA
J: TRBJ2-7
D: NA

DNA: TGTGCCAGCAGTTTAGTGTTAGGAGAGACCCAGTACTTC
CDR3: CASSLVLGETQYF
V: TRBV27
size: NA
J: TRBJ2-5
D: NA

DNA: TGTGCCAGTAATCAGGGACCCACAGATACGCAGTATTTT
CDR3: CASNQGPTDTQYF
V: TRBV2
size: NA
J: TRBJ2-3
D: NA

DNA: TGTGCCAGCAGGACAACCCTACAGGGTAACTATGGCTACACCTTC
CDR3: CASRTTLQGNYGYTF
V: TRBV6-5
size: NA
J: TRBJ1-2
D: NA

DNA: TGTGCCAGTGCTAGGGGGGTAGGGGTTCAGACCTACAATGAGCAGTTCTTC
CDR3: CASARGVGVQTYNEQFF
V: TRBV19
size: NA
J: TRBJ2-1
D: NA

DNA: TGTGCCAGCCAGAGGGACACCACCTACGAGCAGTACTTC
CDR3: CASQRDTTYEQYF
V: TRBV2
size: NA
J: TRBJ2-7
D: NA

DNA: TGTGCCAGCAGCTTAGCGGGGAGGTGGAATACGCAGTATTTT
CDR3: CASSLAGRWNTQYF
V: TRBV11-2
size: NA
J: TRBJ2-3
D: NA

DNA: TGTGCCTGGACCCTGGACAGGGCTAGCGAAAAACTGTTTTTT
CDR3: CAWTLDRASEKLFF
V: TRBV30
size: NA
J: TRBJ1-4
D: TRBD1

DNA: TGTGCCAGCAGGATCGGAGAGACCCAGTACTTC
CDR3: CASRIGETQYF
V: TRBV25-1
size: NA
J: TRBJ2-5
D: NA

DNA: TGTGCCAGCAGTTTTAACAGCGGAAGCACCATATATTTT
CDR3: CASSFNSGSTIYF
V: TRBV28
size: NA
J: TRBJ1-3
D: NA

DNA: TGTGCCAGCAGGAAGAAGGTGGGTGGGGAGACCCAGTACTTC
CDR3: CASRKKVGGETQYF
V: TRBV7-2
size: NA
J: TRBJ2-5
D: NA

DNA: TGTGCCAGCAGTTTTGGGGAGGGCGGCTACACCTTC
CDR3: CASSFGEGGYTF
V: TRBV28
size: few
J: TRBJ1-2
D: NA

DNA: TGCAGCGTTGACCCGGGACAGGGGGCTGGCTACACCTTC
CDR3: CSVDPGQGAGYTF
V: TRBV29-1
size: few
J: TRBJ1-2
D: TRBD1

DNA: TGTGCCAGCAGCTCCGGACAGTTCTCTGGAAACACCATATATTTT
CDR3: CASSSGQFSGNTIYF
V: TRBV5-4
size: NA
J: TRBJ1-3
D: NA

DNA: TGTGCCAGCAGTCAGGACAGGGGGAAGGGAGAGCAGTACTTC
CDR3: CASSQDRGKGEQYF
V: TRBV28
size: NA
J: TRBJ2-5
D: TRBD1

DNA: TGCGCCAGCAGCTTGAGTCAGGTTGCCGGGGAGCTGTTTTTT
CDR3: CASSLSQVAGELFF
V: TRBV5-1
size: NA
J: TRBJ2-2
D: NA

DNA: TGCGCCGACTGTAAGCTAGCGGGAGGAAAAGAGACCCAGTACTTC
CDR3: CADCKLAGGKETQYF
V: TRBV23-1
size: NA
J: TRBJ2-5
D: TRBD2

DNA: TGTGCCATCAGTGAGCCCGACGGACTGGGAGCTAGAGATACGCAGTATTTT
CDR3: CAISEPDGLGARDTQYF
V: TRBV10-3
size: once
J: TRBJ2-3
D: NA

DNA: TGTGCCAGCAGAAACGACCCCAGCCATGGCTACACCTTC
CDR3: CASRNDPSHGYTF
V: TRBV6-5
size: NA
J: TRBJ1-2
D: NA

DNA: TGTGCCAGCAGCTTAAAGGGGGGTAGGTCAGGGACAGGGTCCTCCTACGAGCAGTACTTC
CDR3: CASSLKGGRSGTGSSYEQYF
V: TRBV7-8
size: NA
J: TRBJ2-7
D: TRBD1

DNA: TGTGCCAGCAGTAACAGCCGATCTCTTAACAATGAGCAGTTCTTC
CDR3: CASSNSRSLNNEQFF
V: TRBV6-6
size: NA
J: TRBJ2-1
D: NA

DNA: TGTGCCGGGGGAAGACAGGGGACGGAGTATGGCTACACCTTC
CDR3: CAGGRQGTEYGYTF
V: TRBV30
size: NA
J: TRBJ1-2
D: TRBD1

DNA: TGTGCCAGCAGTCCGGGGGGAGATCAGCCCCAGCATTTT
CDR3: CASSPGGDQPQHF
V: TRBV27
size: NA
J: TRBJ1-5
D: NA

DNA: TGTGCCAGCAGCTTAGTGCCCTGGAGGGACCCCTACAATGAGCAGTTCTTC
CDR3: CASSLVPWRDPYNEQFF
V: TRBV7-8
size: few
J: TRBJ2-1
D: NA

DNA: TGTGCCAGCAGCTTAGCTGGCGGGGGCGAGCAGTACTTC
CDR3: CASSLAGGGEQYF
V: TRBV7-9
size: NA
J: TRBJ2-7
D: TRBD2

DNA: TGTGCCAGCAGCTTCGGGGGGAGCAACTATGGCTACACCTTC
CDR3: CASSFGGSNYGYTF
V: TRBV11-2
size: NA
J: TRBJ1-2
D: NA

DNA: TGTGCCATCAGCCTGGGACTAGCGGGAGCTTGGAATGAGCAGTTCTTC
CDR3: CAISLGLAGAWNEQFF
V: TRBV10-3
size: NA
J: TRBJ2-1
D: TRBD2

DNA: TGTGCCTGGAGGTCAATGGGACAGTCTGGGGCCAACGTCCTGACTTTC
CDR3: CAWRSMGQSGANVLTF
V: TRBV30
size: few
J: TRBJ2-6
D: TRBD1

DNA: TGTGCCAGCAGCTTAGCGCGGGGGACAGCTTTCGACTCCTACAATGAGCAGTTCTTC
CDR3: CASSLARGTAFDSYNEQFF
V: TRBV7-9
size: NA
J: TRBJ2-1
D: NA

DNA: TGCGCCAGCAGCTTCCTCGCGCCTGCCCAAGAGACCCAGTACTTC
CDR3: CASSFLAPAQETQYF
V: TRBV5-1
size: NA
J: TRBJ2-5
D: NA

DNA: TGTGCCTGGAACCGGGACAGGGGACTTATGAACACTGAAGCTTTCTTT
CDR3: CAWNRDRGLMNTEAFF
V: TRBV30
size: NA
J: TRBJ1-1
D: TRBD1

DNA: TGTGCCAGCTCACCAGTTCTTGCCCGGGGAGGCAATGAGCAGTTCTTC
CDR3: CASSPVLARGGNEQFF
V: TRBV18
size: NA
J: TRBJ2-1
D: NA

DNA: TGTGCCAGCAGAGACAGGGGGGTCCGAGGCTACACCTTC
CDR3: CASRDRGVRGYTF
V: TRBV28
size: NA
J: TRBJ1-2
D: TRBD1

DNA: TGTGCCTGGAGTGTCGAGGGCGACGAGCAGTACTTC
CDR3: CAWSVEGDEQYF
V: TRBV30
size: NA
J: TRBJ2-7
D: NA

DNA: TGTGCCTGGCTAAATCGGGGCGGACCCGGGGAGCTGTTTTTT
CDR3: CAWLNRGGPGELFF
V: TRBV30
size: NA
J: TRBJ2-2
D: NA

DNA: TGTGCCAGCAGCGACCGGGGGGGCCGGGAGACCCAGTACTTC
CDR3: CASSDRGGRETQYF
V: TRBV9
size: NA
J: TRBJ2-5
D: TRBD2

DNA: TGTGCCAGCAGCCACCCATTGGCCCCAGAGACCCAGTACTTC
CDR3: CASSHPLAPETQYF
V: TRBV7-9
size: once
J: TRBJ2-5
D: NA

DNA: TGTGCCTGGAGTCAGGATTTGTACACTGAAGCTTTCTTT
CDR3: CAWSQDLYTEAFF
V: TRBV30
size: NA
J: TRBJ1-1
D: NA

DNA: TGCGCCAGCAGCTTATCCTCCCCGAGCGATGAAAAACTGTTTTTT
CDR3: CASSLSSPSDEKLFF
V: TRBV5-1
size: NA
J: TRBJ1-4
D: NA

DNA: TGTGCCAGCAGCCAAGGACTTCGGGAGCAGTTCTTC
CDR3: CASSQGLREQFF
V: TRBV4-2
size: NA
J: TRBJ2-1
D: NA

DNA: TGCGCCAGCAGCTTGGCGGGACAGACCTACGAGCAGTACTTC
CDR3: CASSLAGQTYEQYF
V: TRBV5-1
size: once
J: TRBJ2-7
D: TRBD1

DNA: TGTGCCAGCAGGGAAACTAGCGGGAACGCAGATACGCAGTATTTT
CDR3: CASRETSGNADTQYF
V: TRBV2
size: NA
J: TRBJ2-3
D: TRBD2

DNA: TGTGCCAGCAGTTTATCGGACGGGGGGGAGACCCAGTACTTC
CDR3: CASSLSDGGETQYF
V: TRBV27
size: NA
J: TRBJ2-5
D: TRBD2

DNA: TGTGCCAGCAGTTCGGACAGAGTCTATGGCTACACCTTC
CDR3: CASSSDRVYGYTF
V: TRBV27
size: NA
J: TRBJ1-2
D: NA

DNA: TGTGCCAGCAGCCTCCAGGGGGATCAGCCCCAGCATTTT
CDR3: CASSLQGDQPQHF
V: TRBV7-2
size: NA
J: TRBJ1-5
D: TRBD1

DNA: TGTGCCAGCTCACCACCGGGAGCAGAGACCCAGTACTTC
CDR3: CASSPPGAETQYF
V: TRBV18
size: NA
J: TRBJ2-5
D: NA

DNA: TGTGCCAGCAGTTTTTGGACTAGCGACCACACCGGGGAGCTGTTTTTT
CDR3: CASSFWTSDHTGELFF
V: TRBV28
size: NA
J: TRBJ2-2
D: TRBD2